This TCR beta chain emerged from a study of CD8 T cells in Susac syndrome. The authors reverse transcribed roughly 0.5 to 1 ug RNA with random hexamers. Multiplex immunoSEQ PCR targeted 54 Vbeta and 13 Jbeta TCR beta segments. MiXCR, applied by TCRdb to the immunoSEQ multiplex PCR reads, yields one record per CDR3 protein. The top ten clones hold approximately 0.097% of a sample with 200,000 or so distinct CDR3 sequences, roughly 95% of them seen once. Trimming cost V 2 bases and J 3 bases, with 8 bases left between them. Germline CDR1 reads MRHNA; CDR2 reads SNTAGT. This CDR3 spans 13 amino acids. The specimen sequenced was CD4+ T cells from PBMCs. This receptor was identified in a human donor with multiple sclerosis. The chain links TRBV6-4 to TRBJ2-7; D is unclear. In nucleotides, the CDR3 is TGTGCCAGCAGTGACGAGCCAGGCTACGAGCAGTACTTC. It specifies CASSDEPGYEQYF.